The next 31 T cell receptor beta chains were all read from a single sample in a study of cytomegalovirus exposure and HLA in healthy donors. PCR employed 60 Vbeta and 13 Jbeta primers. Libraries were prepared by immunoSEQ multiplex PCR; TCRdb keeps only in-frame clonotypes and omits some of them. The sample holds about 150,000 clones, 70% to 90% seen once. Material: PBMCs. The receptors derive from a male donor in good health and CMV-seronegative.

V usage is TRBV6-5 and J usage is TRBJ2-1; 14 bases line up with TRBD2. The V gene's germline CDR1 is MNHEY and CDR2 SVGAGI. The CDR3 extends over 15 amino acids. Trimming removed 6 bases from V and 6 bases from J; junction bases left unmatched: 4. CDR3 DNA sequence: TGTGCCAGCAGGGCGGGACTAGCGGGAGTCAATGAGCAGTTCTTC. Amino acid sequence: CASRAGLAGVNEQFF.

The J gene is TRBJ2-3, the V gene TRBV19, with D perhaps TRBD1 (6 bases). Germline assignment: CDR1 LNHDA and CDR2 SQIVND (reference sequence). There are 15 residues in the CDR3. V was shortened by 5 bases and J by 4 bases, with 16 bases between the two germline ends. The CDR3 sequence is CASSLNSRGSDTQYF. The CDR3, as DNA: TGTGCCAGTAGTCTCAATTCCAGGGGTTCAGATACGCAGTATTTT. Using reference TRBV19 and TRBJ2-3 for the parts outside the CDR3, the full variable domain is DGGITQSPKYLFRKEGQNVTLSCEQNLNHDAMYWYRQDPGQGLRLIYYSQIVNDFQKGDIAEGYSVSREKKESFPLTVTSAQKNPTAFYLCASSLNSRGSDTQYFGPGTRLTVL.

The genes are TRBV7-3 and TRBJ1-4; D unresolved. The CDR3 covers 14 residues. V was pared by 2 bases and J by 3 bases, with 7 bases between. CDR1 and CDR2 from the germline V gene are SGHTA and FQGTGA. The CDR3 DNA reads as TGTGCCAGCAGCTTAGATAGTGCTAATGAAAAACTGTTTTTT. Protein sequence: CASSLDSANEKLFF. The full variable domain, in which reference TRBV7-3 and TRBJ1-4 provide the parts outside the CDR3, is GAGVSQTPSNKVTEKGKYVELRCDPISGHTALYWYRQSLGQGPEFLIYFQGTGAADDSGLPNDRFFAVRPEGSVSTLKIQRTERGDSAVYLCASSLDSANEKLFFGSGTQLSVL.

The J gene is TRBJ2-7, the V gene TRBV7-9, with 14 bases aligning to TRBD2. V shed 5 bases and J 7 bases; nucleotides not matched to a gene: 7. The CDR3 consists of 15 residues. CDR1 and CDR2 (germline): SEHNR, FQNEAQ (reference sequence). CDR3 in amino acids: CASSRGLAGVREQYF. Here the CDR3 DNA reads TGTGCCAGCAGCCGGGGACTAGCGGGAGTACGGGAGCAGTACTTC.

The rearrangement links TRBV28 to TRBJ2-1, with 7 positions matching TRBD2. Looked up from germline, CDR1 is MDHEN and CDR2 is SYDVKM. CDR3 size: 12 residues. The trim removed 8 bases at V and 7 bases at J, leaving 5 bases unmatched. CDR3: CASGGGTNEQFF. CDR3 sequence (DNA): TGTGCCAGCGGCGGGGGAACTAATGAGCAGTTCTTC.

The CDR3 DNA sequence: TGTGCCAGCAGCTTAGTCCTAGCGGGAGTGGTAGATACGCAGTATTTT. Amino acids: CASSLVLAGVVDTQYF. V gene TRBV7-6 combines with J gene TRBJ2-3, with 10 bases matching TRBD2. The V and J ends lost 1 base and 5 bases, in that order; junction bases with no gene match: 6. CDR1 and CDR2 from the germline V gene are SGHVS and FNYEAQ. This CDR3 contains 16 residues.

The V call is TRBV13, the J call TRBJ2-7; TRBD2 agrees at 14 bases. Losses at the gene ends were 4 bases for V and 5 bases for J; bases not matched to a gene: 7. The germline gives CDR1 PRHDT, CDR2 FYEKMQ (reference sequence). The CDR3 contains 16 residues. Written as DNA, the CDR3 is TGTGCCAGCAGCTGGGGGACTAGCGGGAGTTTCGACGAGCAGTACTTC. It yields the protein CASSWGTSGSFDEQYF.

The genes are TRBV5-1 and TRBJ2-7; D possibly corresponds to TRBD1 (6 bases). The germline V gene has CDR1 SGHRS and CDR2 YFSETQ. The CDR3 has 15 residues. V shed 4 bases and J shed 2 bases, with 16 bases lying between them. The CDR3 DNA reads as TGCGCCAGCAGCAAGCCGGGACAAACGCCCTACGAGCAGTACTTC. Translation gives CASSKPGQTPYEQYF.

The gene calls are TRBV29-1 and TRBJ2-5, with D maybe TRBD1 (5 bases). Judging by the DNA end, TRBJ2-7 fits better; the J call may be wrong. This CDR3 spans 13 amino acids. Germline CDR1 and CDR2: SQVTM and ANQGSEA. The CDR3 DNA reads as TGCAGCGTTGAAGGGGGCGGATCCTACGAGCAGTACTTC. Translated, it gives CSVEGGGSYEQYF.

The rearrangement joins TRBV30 to TRBJ2-2; no clear D. Germline values: CDR1 GTSNPN, CDR2 SVGIG (reference sequence). The CDR3 covers 13 residues. Trimming pared 1 base from V and 9 bases from J, leaving 12 bases between. CDR3 in amino acids: CAWSGSHARELFF. The CDR3 region has the DNA TGTGCCTGGAGTGGGTCACATGCCAGGGAGCTGTTTTTT. Supplemented by reference TRBV30 and TRBJ2-2, the full variable domain reads SQTIHQWPATLVQPVGSPLSLECTVEGTSNPNLYWYRQAAGRGLQLLFYSVGIGQISSEVPQNLSASRPQDRQFILSSKKLLLSDSGFYLCAWSGSHARELFFGEGSRLTVL.

This chain links TRBV28 with TRBJ2-7, with 8 bases aligning to TRBD2. Germline lookup yields CDR1 MDHEN and CDR2 SYDVKM. The CDR3 contains 15 residues. V was clipped by 4 bases and J by 3 bases; unmatched bases: 8. DNA for the CDR3: TGTGCCAGCAGTTCCCTTGGGGCGGGAGGCTACGAGCAGTACTTC. Amino acid sequence: CASSSLGAGGYEQYF.

This clone was detected only a few times. V is TRBV19 and J is TRBJ1-5; a possible D gene is TRBD1 (6 bases). Trimming left V 6 bases short and J 3 bases short, with 15 bases between. This CDR3 has 15 amino acids. The germline gives CDR1 LNHDA, CDR2 SQIVND (reference sequence). CDR3 loop: CASSKTGNVNQPQHF. The CDR3, as DNA: TGTGCCAGTAGCAAAACAGGGAACGTCAATCAGCCCCAGCATTTT.

The chain links TRBV7-3 to TRBJ2-7, with D unclear. With 3 bases removed from V and 1 base from J, the gap between germline ends came to 7 bases. There are 13 residues in the CDR3. Germline V lookup: CDR1 SGHTA, CDR2 FQGTGA. CDR3 sequence: CASSLGNSYEQYF. CDR3 sequence (DNA): TGTGCCAGCAGCTTGGGCAATTCCTACGAGCAGTACTTC. The variable domain in full, completed from reference TRBV7-3 and TRBJ2-7, reads GAGVSQTPSNKVTEKGKYVELRCDPISGHTALYWYRQSLGQGPEFLIYFQGTGAADDSGLPNDRFFAVRPEGSVSTLKIQRTERGDSAVYLCASSLGNSYEQYFGPGTRLTVT.

This clone was picked up a small number of times. The identical CDR3 is also encoded by other nucleotide sequences in the sample. The chain is built from TRBV5-1 and TRBJ2-7; 7 nucleotides line up with TRBD1. The CDR3 has 14 residues. CDR1 and CDR2 from the germline V gene are SGHRS and YFSETQ. The V segment lost 3 bases and the J segment 1 base; nucleotides outside the gene matches: 4. CDR3 nucleotides: TGCGCCAGCAGCTCTGGACAGGCTTCCTACGAGCAGTACTTC. Translating gives CASSSGQASYEQYF.

The chain joins TRBV6-5 to TRBJ1-1; D is ambiguous. V was shortened by 6 bases and J by 8 bases, with 10 bases between the two germline ends. The CDR3 has 11 residues. In germline, CDR1 is MNHEY, CDR2 SVGAGI. CDR3 sequence: CASSNQREAFF. The CDR3 coding sequence is TGTGCCAGCAGCAATCAGCGAGAAGCTTTCTTT.

V is TRBV28 and J is TRBJ1-1, with TRBD1 matching over 7 bases. The V gene end was trimmed by 7 bases and the J gene end by 5 bases; junction bases not matched to a gene: 7. CDR1 and CDR2 from the germline V gene are MDHEN and SYDVKM. The CDR3 extends over 13 amino acids. CDR3 DNA: TGTGCCAGCACCGCAGACAGGGTGACTGAAGCTTTCTTT. It yields the protein CASTADRVTEAFF.

The chain uses TRBV19 and TRBJ1-2; the match to TRBD1 covers 7 bases. The CDR3 is 13 amino acids. The trim removed 8 bases at V and 4 bases at J, leaving 7 bases unmatched. Germline values: CDR1 LNHDA, CDR2 SQIVND (reference sequence). Here the CDR3 DNA reads TGTGCCAGTCTAAGACAGGGCGGCTATGGCTACACCTTC. Protein: CASLRQGGYGYTF. The full variable domain, rest sourced from reference TRBV19 and TRBJ1-2, is DGGITQSPKYLFRKEGQNVTLSCEQNLNHDAMYWYRQDPGQGLRLIYYSQIVNDFQKGDIAEGYSVSREKKESFPLTVTSAQKNPTAFYLCASLRQGGYGYTFGSGTRLTVV.

The chain couples TRBV4-3 to TRBJ2-3; perhaps TRBD2 as D (6 bases). V lost 3 bases and J 5 bases, leaving 15 bases between the germline ends. From germline, CDR1 is LGHNA and CDR2 YSLEER. The CDR3 extends over 15 amino acids. The CDR3 here is CASSQEGLAGDTQYF. The CDR3, as DNA: TGCGCCAGCAGCCAGGAGGGCCTGGCGGGAGATACGCAGTATTTT.

The chain is built from TRBV5-4 and TRBJ2-5; D may be TRBD1 or TRBD2 (5 bases each). The J call may be in error: the DNA end matches TRBJ2-7 better. The germline V gene encodes CDR1 SGHNT and CDR2 YYREEE (reference sequence). The CDR3 totals 12 residues. The CDR3 DNA reads TGTGCCAACAGTGATGGGGGCTACGAGCAGTACTTC. Amino acid sequence: CANSDGGYEQYF.

The V gene is TRBV28, the J gene TRBJ2-2; no reliable D call. Trimming stripped 6 bases from V and 0 bases from J, with 8 bases between. The CDR3 spans 14 residues. Per the germline V gene, CDR1 is MDHEN and CDR2 is SYDVKM. The CDR3 sequence is CASSVTTNTGELFF. CDR3 nucleotides: TGTGCCAGCAGCGTGACAACGAACACCGGGGAGCTGTTTTTT.

This clone has more than one count but fewer than ten. The germline gene is not matched at one end of the junction; a read error may be the cause. The rearrangement links TRBV14 to TRBJ1-1; 11 nucleotides agree with TRBD1. From germline, CDR1 is SGHDN and CDR2 FVKESK. The CDR3 extends over 13 amino acids. CDR3 nucleotide sequence: TGTGCCAGCAGCCAAGTGGGGGGACAGGGGGTAATTTTT. Translation gives CASSQVGGQGVIF.

V and J are TRBV5-4 and TRBJ2-5; 7 bases line up with TRBD2. The CDR3 has 15 residues. Germline V lookup: CDR1 SGHNT, CDR2 YYREEE (reference sequence). V was pared by 0 bases and J by 5 bases, with 7 bases of the junction left unmatched. CDR3 in amino acids: CASSLGGGGRETQYF. The CDR3 DNA is TGTGCCAGCAGCTTGGGTGGGGGAGGGCGGGAGACCCAGTACTTC.

In the case of this clone: Other DNA sequences in this sample translate to the same CDR3. The V gene is TRBV7-2, the J gene TRBJ1-5; D remains ambiguous. The CDR3 runs 13 residues. Germline V gives CDR1 SGHTA, CDR2 FQGNSA. V lost 2 bases and J lost 4, with 6 bases in between. CDR3 DNA sequence: TGTGCCAGCAGCTTAACGGGGAATCAGCCCCAGCATTTT. Translating gives CASSLTGNQPQHF.

The rearrangement links TRBV19 to TRBJ1-1; D is perhaps TRBD1 (5 bases). The CDR3 runs to 13 residues. V dropped 2 bases and J dropped 5 bases, with 9 bases sitting between them. Per germline, CDR1 LNHDA and CDR2 SQIVND (reference sequence). The DNA for the CDR3 is TGTGCCAGTAGTATACAGGGTCAAACTGAAGCTTTCTTT. It specifies CASSIQGQTEAFF. The variable domain in full, with the rest retrieved from reference TRBV19 and TRBJ1-1, is DGGITQSPKYLFRKEGQNVTLSCEQNLNHDAMYWYRQDPGQGLRLIYYSQIVNDFQKGDIAEGYSVSREKKESFPLTVTSAQKNPTAFYLCASSIQGQTEAFFGQGTRLTVV.

The V and J genes are TRBV4-2 and TRBJ2-1; 9 bases match TRBD2. The CDR3 is 17 amino acids. J lost 2 bases, V lost 4 bases, and 9 bases had no gene match. The germline CDR1 and CDR2 sequences are LGHNA and YNFKEQ. The CDR3: CASSLSIAGATYNEQFF. For the CDR3, the DNA is TGTGCCAGCAGCCTTTCAATAGCGGGAGCGACCTACAATGAGCAGTTCTTC.

Worth noting for this clone: Relative to the germline gene, one junction end is altered; a read error may explain this. The chain joins TRBV7-9 to TRBJ1-1; TRBD1 agrees at 10 bases. This CDR3 has 15 amino acids. Germline CDR1 is SEHNR and CDR2 is FQNEAQ (reference sequence). The CDR3 loop reads CSSSLAGTGDTEAFF. Written as DNA, the CDR3 is TGTTCCAGCAGCTTAGCGGGGACAGGGGACACTGAAGCTTTCTTT.

The V and J genes are TRBV4-1 and TRBJ2-5; no reliable D call. Germline V gives CDR1 MGHRA, CDR2 YSYEKL. Between the trimmed V and J ends, which lost 8 bases and 5 bases, there was a span of 15 bases. CDR3 size: 13 residues. DNA of the CDR3: TGCGCCAGCCGCGCGGCCTTGACGGAGACCCAGTACTTC. Its protein product is CASRAALTETQYF.

The genes are TRBV6-5 and TRBJ1-1; possibly TRBD1 for D (6 bases). Trimming took 10 bases from V and 1 from J, leaving 10 bases between them. CDR3 length: 12 amino acids. Germline values: CDR1 MNHEY, CDR2 SVGAGI. CDR3 in amino acids: CATTGTNTEAFF. The CDR3 nucleotides read TGTGCCACCACAGGGACGAACACTGAAGCTTTCTTT.

This clone was observed once. The chain has TRBV5-1 and TRBJ1-2; weak D call: TRBD1 (5 bases). CDR1 is SGHRS and CDR2 is YFSETQ in the germline V gene. Trimming shortened V by 0 bases and J by 8 bases, and 23 bases separated the two germline ends. The CDR3 runs 17 residues. The CDR3 bases are TGCGCCAGCAGCTTGGAGGTCCCGCGGACAACTAAGGGGGGCTACACCTTC. This encodes CASSLEVPRTTKGGYTF. The variable domain in full, completed from reference TRBV5-1 and TRBJ1-2, reads KAGVTQTPRYLIKTRGQQVTLSCSPISGHRSVSWYQQTPGQGLQFLFEYFSETQRNKGNFPGRFSGRQFSNSRSEMNVSTLELGDSALYLCASSLEVPRTTKGGYTFGSGTRLTVV.

The table lists this clone with a few counts. The chain employs TRBV7-9 and TRBJ2-7; 7 nucleotides line up with TRBD1. The CDR3 length is 14 residues. The V gene end was trimmed by 0 bases and the J gene end by 3 bases; junction bases not matched to a gene: 2. Germline V gene lookup returns CDR1 SEHNR and CDR2 FQNEAQ (reference sequence). CDR3 nucleotide sequence: TGTGCCAGCAGCTTAGCGGGACAGAACTACGAGCAGTACTTC. Protein: CASSLAGQNYEQYF.

This chain links TRBV5-5 with TRBJ2-7, with TRBD1 identical over 12 bases. The ends lost 3 bases at V and 4 bases at J; junction bases unmatched: 11. The CDR3 extends over 17 amino acids. Germline V gene lookup returns CDR1 SGHKS and CDR2 YYEKEE (reference sequence). CDR3 protein: CASSYGPGTGGLYEQYF. The CDR3 DNA reads as TGTGCCAGCAGCTATGGACCCGGGACAGGGGGCTTGTACGAGCAGTACTTC.